The 13 T cell receptor beta chains listed next were all sequenced from one sample in a study of blood T cell repertoires in COVID-19. Sequencing was performed with immunoSEQ multiplex PCR; in TCRdb, only in-frame clones are kept and a portion is missing. The sample lists under 200,000 clones, around four fifths occurring once. The sequenced sample consisted of peripheral blood. The origin of the receptors is a woman older than 75 with acute or convalescent COVID-19.

CDR3 coding DNA: TGTGCCAGCAGACCTCTGGGGGGGGTAACTAATCAGCCCCAGCATTTT. Translation: CASRPLGGVTNQPQHF. This chain uses TRBV7-9 with TRBJ1-5, with a weak D call TRBD1 (5 bases). The CDR3 contains 16 residues. Germline CDR1 is SEHNR and CDR2 is FQNEAQ (reference sequence). The V end was cut by 6 bases, the J end by 4 bases, with 19 bases between.

The chain combines TRBV7-8 with TRBJ2-3, with 7 bases aligning to TRBD1. Germline V lookup: CDR1 SGHVS, CDR2 FQNEAQ. V lost 1 base, J lost 1 base, and 2 bases stayed unmatched. There are 15 residues in the CDR3. This CDR3 is CASSLDGTGTDTQYF. The CDR3 bases are TGTGCCAGCAGCTTAGATGGGACAGGCACAGATACGCAGTATTTT. Combining the CDR3 with reference TRBV7-8 and TRBJ2-3 gives the whole variable domain GAGVSQSPRYKVAKRGQDVALRCDPISGHVSLFWYQQALGQGPEFLTYFQNEAQLDKSGLPSDRFFAERPEGSVSTLKIQRTQQEDSAVYLCASSLDGTGTDTQYFGPGTRLTVL.

This rearrangement joins TRBV2 to TRBJ1-1, with TRBD1 matching over 9 bases. This CDR3 comprises 12 residues. J lost 6 bases, V lost 9 bases, and 5 bases had no gene match. Per germline, CDR1 SNHLY and CDR2 FYNNEI. The chain's CDR3 is CASGGTGSEAFF. DNA for the CDR3: TGTGCCAGTGGGGGGACAGGGTCTGAAGCTTTCTTT.

The chain employs TRBV5-1 and TRBJ1-4; D is undetermined. The germline CDR1 and CDR2 sequences are SGHRS and YFSETQ. V lost 1 base to trimming and J lost 0 bases, with 4 bases between them. The CDR3 length is 14 residues. In DNA form, the CDR3 reads TGCGCCAGCAGCTTGCTATCAACTAATGAAAAACTGTTTTTT. Amino acid sequence: CASSLLSTNEKLFF.

The V call is TRBV19, the J call TRBJ1-6; possible D gene TRBD1, 6 bases. The ends were cut back, 2 bases at V and 0 bases at J, with 17 bases in the middle. This CDR3 has 19 amino acids. Germline CDR1 and CDR2: LNHDA and SQIVND (reference sequence). The CDR3 here is CASSISGTPVPSYNSPLHF. The CDR3 nucleotides are TGTGCCAGTAGTATATCCGGGACACCCGTCCCCTCCTATAATTCACCCCTCCACTTT.

This chain joins TRBV5-6 and TRBJ2-3, with 10 bases aligning to TRBD1. This CDR3 has 15 amino acids. J was trimmed by 3 bases and V by 0 bases; bases with no gene match: 1. CDR1 is SGHDT, CDR2 YYEEEE, per germline. CDR3 sequence reads: CASSLGTGGTDTQYF. CDR3 sequence (DNA): TGTGCCAGCAGCTTGGGGACAGGGGGGACAGATACGCAGTATTTT.

V gene TRBV19 combines with J gene TRBJ1-5; 8 bases match TRBD1. The CDR3 length is 18 residues. Per germline, CDR1 LNHDA and CDR2 SQIVND (reference sequence). V was clipped by 3 bases and J by 1 base; unmatched bases: 11. CDR3 in amino acids: CASSIEGYRGSSNQPQHF. For the CDR3, the DNA is TGTGCCAGTAGTATCGAGGGGTACAGGGGGTCAAGCAATCAGCCCCAGCATTTT. Variable domain in full (rest from reference TRBV19 and TRBJ1-5): DGGITQSPKYLFRKEGQNVTLSCEQNLNHDAMYWYRQDPGQGLRLIYYSQIVNDFQKGDIAEGYSVSREKKESFPLTVTSAQKNPTAFYLCASSIEGYRGSSNQPQHFGDGTRLSIL.

The CDR3 spells CASSLAWGGGTYEQYF. The CDR3 coding sequence is TGCGCCAGCAGCTTGGCCTGGGGGGGCGGAACCTACGAGCAGTACTTC. V usage is TRBV5-1 and J usage is TRBJ2-7, with D perhaps TRBD2 (7 bases). There are 16 residues in the CDR3. Per germline, CDR1 SGHRS and CDR2 YFSETQ. V was pared by 0 bases and J by 2 bases, with 15 bases between.

This sequence joins TRBV19 and TRBJ1-1; 7 bases line up with TRBD1. The CDR3 is 14 amino acids. The ends lost 3 bases at V and 4 bases at J; junction bases unmatched: 5. The germline V gene encodes CDR1 LNHDA and CDR2 SQIVND (reference sequence). The CDR3 DNA reads TGTGCCAGTAGTATTAGACAGGGTGGCACTGAAGCTTTCTTT. It is translated as CASSIRQGGTEAFF.

The CDR3 spells CASSSLWTPGQGAHGYTF. The CDR3 region has the DNA TGTGCCAGCTCATCACTCTGGACACCGGGACAGGGGGCCCATGGCTACACCTTC. The chain couples TRBV18 to TRBJ1-2; 12 bases agree with TRBD1. CDR3 length: 18 residues. Germline V CDR1 and CDR2: KGHSH, LQKENI. V lost 5 bases and J lost 6; bases outside the gene matches: 16.

The chain couples TRBV7-8 to TRBJ1-3; unclear D gene. V was cut by 3 bases and J by 0 bases, with 3 bases left in between. CDR1 and CDR2 from the germline V gene are SGHVS and FQNEAQ. This CDR3 contains 13 residues. The CDR3 loop reads CASSFLSGNTIYF. CDR3 DNA sequence: TGTGCCAGCAGCTTCCTCTCTGGAAACACCATATATTTT.

V and J are TRBV10-1 and TRBJ1-3; a weak D match, TRBD1 (6 bases). The CDR3 is made up of 15 amino acids. Germline-derived CDR1 and CDR2 are WNHNN and SYGVQD (reference sequence). Trimming left V 8 bases short and J 0 bases short, with 14 bases between. The CDR3: CASPVGGFSGNTIYF. For the CDR3, the DNA is TGCGCCAGCCCCGTAGGGGGTTTCTCTGGAAACACCATATATTTT.

V gene TRBV18 combines with J gene TRBJ1-2; 7 bases line up with TRBD1. The junction had 5 bases not matched to a gene; V was cut back by 4 bases and J by 0 bases. This CDR3 spans 15 amino acids. CDR1 is KGHSH and CDR2 is LQKENI in the germline V gene. In nucleotides, the CDR3 is TGTGCCAGCTCACGTGAAGGGGGCCCTAACTATGGCTACACCTTC. Residues: CASSREGGPNYGYTF. The whole variable domain, filled in from reference TRBV18 and TRBJ1-2, reads NAGVMQNPRHLVRRRGQEARLRCSPMKGHSHVYWYRQLPEEGLKFMVYLQKENIIDESGMPKERFSAEFPKEGPSILRIQQVVRGDSAAYFCASSREGGPNYGYTFGSGTRLTVV.